One sample yielded the 19 T cell receptor beta chains listed below, sequenced in a study of T cell responses to AZD1222 COVID-19 vaccine. Profiled with immunoSEQ multiplex PCR; TCRdb holds only in-frame clones, not every one. This table has some 130,000 clones, around 90% appearing once. The sample here was peripheral blood, taken on day 0 of AZD1222 vaccination. These receptors came from an adult in good health.

The chain joins TRBV21-1 to TRBJ1-2; TRBD1 was called by the table and not checked on the DNA. TRBV21-1 is a pseudogene segment. This CDR3 has 13 residues. The CDR3 is CATRDRGGYGYTF. CDR3 DNA sequence: TGTGCCACTAGGGACAGGGGTGGCTATGGCTACACCTTC.

This chain connects TRBV3-1 (or the pseudogene TRBV3-2) to TRBJ2-7; tentatively, D is TRBD1 or TRBD2 (5 bases each). Trimming stripped 5 bases from V and 6 bases from J, with 8 bases between. The CDR3 consists of 11 residues. The V gene's germline CDR1 is LGHDT and CDR2 YNNKEL (reference sequence). CDR3 nucleotides: TGTGCCAGCAGCTTTGGGGGCGAGCAGTACTTC. It translates to CASSFGGEQYF.

V and J are TRBV7-8 and TRBJ1-2; D may be TRBD1 (6 bases). Germline CDR1 and CDR2: SGHVS and FQNEAQ. With 1 base removed from V and 5 bases from J, the gap between germline ends came to 17 bases. The CDR3 covers 16 residues. The CDR3: CASSLGTGSLTYGYTF. CDR3 nucleotides: TGTGCCAGCAGCTTAGGTACAGGGTCCCTAACTTATGGCTACACCTTC.

CDR3 amino acids: CASSRTGGVNTEAFF. CDR3 DNA sequence: TGTGCCAGCAGTCGAACAGGGGGCGTGAACACTGAAGCTTTCTTT. V usage is TRBV11-2 and J usage is TRBJ1-1; 9 positions match TRBD1. The J segment lost 0 bases and the V segment lost 6 bases, leaving 5 bases of the junction unmatched. The CDR3 loop spans 15 amino acids. The germline V gene has CDR1 SGHAT and CDR2 FQNNGV.

The J gene is TRBJ1-2, the V gene TRBV10-3; D gene ambiguous. The V end was cut by 4 bases, the J end by 7 bases, with 19 bases between. Germline lookup yields CDR1 ENHRY and CDR2 SYGVKD. This CDR3 comprises 15 residues. CDR3 in amino acids: CAISGGYERASGYTF. The CDR3 nucleotides read TGTGCCATCAGTGGTGGATATGAGAGGGCTAGTGGCTACACCTTC.

This rearrangement joins TRBV4-3 to TRBJ2-2, with unresolved D. Deletions cut 0 bases from V and 2 bases from J, with 4 bases between. This CDR3 comprises 14 residues. CDR1 and CDR2 (germline): LGHNA, YSLEER. The CDR3 spells CASSQDINTGELFF. The CDR3, as DNA: TGCGCCAGCAGCCAAGATATTAACACCGGGGAGCTGTTTTTT.

In its sample, this clone was seen once. This rearrangement joins TRBV6-2 or TRBV6-3 to TRBJ1-1; D gene uncertain. Germline CDR1 is MNHEY and CDR2 is SVGEGT. This CDR3 is built from 13 residues. Trimming shortened V by 2 bases and J by 4 bases, and 8 bases separated the two germline ends. CDR3 residues: CASSYRVFTEAFF. The CDR3 DNA follows: TGTGCCAGCAGTTACCGGGTTTTCACTGAAGCTTTCTTT.

This chain links TRBV18 with TRBJ1-2, with D uncertain. Deletions cut 4 bases from V and 3 bases from J, with 12 bases between. Germline CDR1 and CDR2: KGHSH and LQKENI. The CDR3 contains 14 residues. CDR3 in amino acids: CASSLGFRDYGYTF. DNA for the CDR3: TGTGCCAGCTCACTGGGATTCCGGGACTATGGCTACACCTTC.

This chain uses TRBV7-9 with TRBJ1-3; no definite D call. Germline V gene data show CDR1 as SEHNR and CDR2 as FQNEAQ (reference sequence). The CDR3 extends over 14 amino acids. V gave up 10 bases and J gave up 9 bases, with 22 bases separating them. The CDR3, as DNA: TGTGCCACTCTTTTGGATCGACGGGAATTCACCATATATTTT. Translation gives CATLLDRREFTIYF.

This CDR3 reads CSVIPGSPGATNEKLFF. The CDR3 DNA reads as TGCAGCGTTATCCCGGGGAGCCCGGGGGCAACTAATGAAAAACTGTTTTTT. The rearrangement links TRBV29-1 to TRBJ1-4, with D perhaps TRBD1 (5 bases). Germline lookup yields CDR1 SQVTM and CDR2 ANQGSEA. The CDR3 contains 17 residues. Deletions cut 5 bases from V and 0 bases from J, with 19 bases between.

V is TRBV11-2 and J is TRBJ2-3, with D maybe TRBD2 (5 bases). In germline, CDR1 is SGHAT, CDR2 FQNNGV. This CDR3 is 14 amino acids long. V was cut by 2 bases and J by 4 bases, with 10 bases left in between. This CDR3 is CASSLSPGADTQYF. The CDR3 DNA is TGTGCCAGCAGCTTAAGCCCCGGGGCAGATACGCAGTATTTT.

The chain combines TRBV10-2 with TRBJ2-7; TRBD2 aligns across 9 bases. Per germline, CDR1 WSHSY and CDR2 SAAADI. The CDR3 contains 18 residues. J gave up 0 bases and V 3 bases, and 12 bases lay outside the gene matches. CDR3 DNA sequence: TGCGCCAGCAGTGACTTTGGGCTAGCGGGGTGGAGCTCCTACGAGCAGTACTTC. Translated: CASSDFGLAGWSSYEQYF.

J is TRBJ2-6 and V is TRBV9; D unclear. This CDR3 contains 15 residues. Germline V gene sequence: CDR1 SGDLS, CDR2 YYNGEE. Trimming took off 0 bases at V and 1 base at J, with 5 bases between the two ends. Here the CDR3 reads CASSVEGSGANVLTF. For the CDR3, the DNA is TGTGCCAGCAGCGTAGAAGGTTCTGGGGCCAACGTCCTGACTTTC.

This clone has a single count. CDR3 DNA sequence: TGTGCCAGCAGCGTAGGGGTCTCGTCTAATGAAAAACTGTTTTTT. Amino acids: CASSVGVSSNEKLFF. The genes are TRBV9 and TRBJ1-4; D is ambiguous. The germline V and J ends were trimmed by 0 bases and 3 bases, with 9 bases remaining between them. Per the germline V gene, CDR1 is SGDLS and CDR2 is YYNGEE. This CDR3 is built from 15 residues.

The chain employs TRBV14 and TRBJ1-2, with 7 bases matching TRBD1. The CDR3 covers 15 residues. The ends lost 4 bases at V and 4 bases at J; junction bases unmatched: 9. Germline CDR1 reads SGHDN; CDR2 reads FVKESK. The CDR3 reads CASSPRQGLSYGYTF. In nucleotides, the CDR3 is TGTGCCAGCAGCCCCCGACAGGGTTTAAGCTATGGCTACACCTTC.

The CDR3 DNA is TGCAGTGCTCTTTCTAGCGGTACGCAGTATTTT. Amino acid sequence: CSALSSGTQYF. This sequence joins TRBV20-1 and TRBJ2-3, with TRBD2 matching over 7 bases. J was trimmed by 8 bases and V by 5 bases; bases with no gene match: 4. Germline V gene data show CDR1 as DFQATT and CDR2 as SNEGSKA (reference sequence). CDR3 length: 11 amino acids.

The gene calls are TRBV7-8 and TRBJ1-4; 7 bases align to TRBD1. The germline gives CDR1 SGHVS, CDR2 FQNEAQ. Trimming cost V 5 bases and J 4 bases; bases outside gene matches: 7. This CDR3 comprises 15 residues. This chain's CDR3 is CASSLPGQFNEKLFF. The DNA for the CDR3 is TGTGCCAGCAGCCTCCCGGGACAGTTTAATGAAAAACTGTTTTTT.

V usage is TRBV19 and J usage is TRBJ2-1, with D maybe TRBD2 (5 bases). This CDR3 is built from 14 residues. V lost 3 bases and J 4 bases, leaving 10 bases between the germline ends. CDR1 and CDR2 (germline): LNHDA, SQIVND (reference sequence). This chain's CDR3 is CASSIPDSYNEQFF. The DNA for the CDR3 is TGTGCCAGTAGTATCCCGGACTCTTACAATGAGCAGTTCTTC. The full variable domain, in which reference TRBV19 and TRBJ2-1 provide the parts outside the CDR3, is DGGITQSPKYLFRKEGQNVTLSCEQNLNHDAMYWYRQDPGQGLRLIYYSQIVNDFQKGDIAEGYSVSREKKESFPLTVTSAQKNPTAFYLCASSIPDSYNEQFFGPGTRLTVL.

Turning to this clone: This sample includes further DNA sequences coding for the same CDR3. V gene TRBV27 combines with J gene TRBJ2-7; no definite D call. The V end was cut by 0 bases, the J end by 0 bases, with 6 bases between. This CDR3 is 14 amino acids long. The germline gives CDR1 MNHEY, CDR2 SMNVEV (reference sequence). The CDR3 reads CASSLSRSSYEQYF. CDR3 nucleotide sequence: TGTGCCAGCAGTTTATCCAGAAGCTCCTACGAGCAGTACTTC.